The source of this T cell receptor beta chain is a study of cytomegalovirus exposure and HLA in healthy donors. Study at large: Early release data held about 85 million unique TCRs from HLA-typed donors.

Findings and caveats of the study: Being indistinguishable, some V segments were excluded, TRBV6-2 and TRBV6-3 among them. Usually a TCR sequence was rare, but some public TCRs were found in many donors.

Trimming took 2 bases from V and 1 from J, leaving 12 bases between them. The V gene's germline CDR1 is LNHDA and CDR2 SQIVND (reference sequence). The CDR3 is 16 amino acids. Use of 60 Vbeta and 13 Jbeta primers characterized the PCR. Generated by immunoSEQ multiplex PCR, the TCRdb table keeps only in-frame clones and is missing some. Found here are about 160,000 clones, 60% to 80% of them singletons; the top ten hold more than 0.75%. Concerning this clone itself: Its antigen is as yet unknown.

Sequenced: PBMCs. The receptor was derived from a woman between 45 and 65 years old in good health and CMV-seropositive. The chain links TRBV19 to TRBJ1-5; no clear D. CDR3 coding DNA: TGTGCCAGTAGTATATCCCCCGAGGGAAGCAATCAGCCCCAGCATTTT. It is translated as CASSISPEGSNQPQHF.